This paragraph reports one T cell receptor (beta chain). Sequenced by immunoSEQ multiplex PCR; TCRdb stores in-frame clones only, minus some. Of approximately 480,000 clones detected, roughly 89% appear once; the ten largest clones hold roughly 1%. This sample stems from a study of blood T cell repertoires in COVID-19. Study context: Samples representing acute and convalescent COVID-19 were sourced from the United States, Italy and Spain. T cells, B-cell-depleted T cells, or PBMCs provided the cDNA or gDNA that served as material.

Germline V gives CDR1 MGHDK, CDR2 SYGVNS. This CDR3 is 16 amino acids long. J was trimmed by 3 bases and V by 2 bases; bases with no gene match: 10. Sequencing was carried out using peripheral blood. The chain uses TRBV25-1 and TRBJ2-7; 7 nucleotides match TRBD1. This receptor was taken from a young man with COVID-19, enrolled during active disease. The CDR3 sequence is CASSEPGQSNNYEQYF. CDR3 nucleotide sequence: TGTGCCAGCAGTGAACCGGGACAGTCTAACAACTACGAGCAGTACTTC.